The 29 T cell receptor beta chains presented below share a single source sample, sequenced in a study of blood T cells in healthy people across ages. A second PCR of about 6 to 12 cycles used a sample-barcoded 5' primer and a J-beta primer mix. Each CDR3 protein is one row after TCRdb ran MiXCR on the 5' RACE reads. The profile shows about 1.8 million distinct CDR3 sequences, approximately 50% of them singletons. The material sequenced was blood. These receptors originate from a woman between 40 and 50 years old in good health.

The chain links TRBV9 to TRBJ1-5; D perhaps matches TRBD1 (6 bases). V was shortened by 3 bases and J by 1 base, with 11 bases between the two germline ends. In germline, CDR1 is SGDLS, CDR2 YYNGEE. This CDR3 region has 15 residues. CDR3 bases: TGTGCCAGCAGCGCCAGTGGACAGAGCAATCAGCCCCAGCATTTT. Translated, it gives CASSASGQSNQPQHF.

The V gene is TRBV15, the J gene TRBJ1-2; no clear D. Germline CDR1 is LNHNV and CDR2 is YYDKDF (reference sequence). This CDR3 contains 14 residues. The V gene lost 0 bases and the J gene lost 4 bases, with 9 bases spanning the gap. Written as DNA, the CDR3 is TGTGCCACCAGCAGAGAAGGGATTACCTATGGCTACACCTTC. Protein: CATSREGITYGYTF.

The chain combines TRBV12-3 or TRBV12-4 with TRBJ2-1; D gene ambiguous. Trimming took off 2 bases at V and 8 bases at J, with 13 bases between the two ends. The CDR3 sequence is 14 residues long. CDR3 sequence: CASSLWGTVDEQFF. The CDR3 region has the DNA TGTGCCAGCAGTTTATGGGGAACGGTAGATGAGCAGTTCTTC.

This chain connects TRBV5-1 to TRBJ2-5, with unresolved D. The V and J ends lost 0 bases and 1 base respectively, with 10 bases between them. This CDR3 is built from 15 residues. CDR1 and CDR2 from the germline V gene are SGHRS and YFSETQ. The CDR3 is CASSLDGRTQETQYF. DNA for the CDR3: TGCGCCAGCAGCTTGGATGGCAGGACCCAAGAGACCCAGTACTTC. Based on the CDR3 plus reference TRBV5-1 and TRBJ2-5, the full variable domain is KAGVTQTPRYLIKTRGQQVTLSCSPISGHRSVSWYQQTPGQGLQFLFEYFSETQRNKGNFPGRFSGRQFSNSRSEMNVSTLELGDSALYLCASSLDGRTQETQYFGPGTRLLVL.

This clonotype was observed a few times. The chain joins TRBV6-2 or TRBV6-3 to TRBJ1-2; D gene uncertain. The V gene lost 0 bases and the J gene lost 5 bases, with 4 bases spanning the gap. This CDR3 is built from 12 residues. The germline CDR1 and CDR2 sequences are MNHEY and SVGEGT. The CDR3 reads CASSYSTYGYTF. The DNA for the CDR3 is TGTGCCAGCAGTTACTCGACGTATGGCTACACCTTC.

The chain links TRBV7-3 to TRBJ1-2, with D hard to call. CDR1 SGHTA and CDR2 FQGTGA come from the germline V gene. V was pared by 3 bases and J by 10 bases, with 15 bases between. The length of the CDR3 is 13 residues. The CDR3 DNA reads TGTGCCAGCAGCTTTGGTGCTGGATACGCCTACACCTTC. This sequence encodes CASSFGAGYAYTF.

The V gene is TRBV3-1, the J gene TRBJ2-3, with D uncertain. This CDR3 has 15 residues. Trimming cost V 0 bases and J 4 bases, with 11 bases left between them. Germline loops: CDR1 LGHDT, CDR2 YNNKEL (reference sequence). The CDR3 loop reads CASSQDTNMADTQYF. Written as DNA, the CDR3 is TGTGCCAGCAGCCAAGATACGAACATGGCAGATACGCAGTATTTT.

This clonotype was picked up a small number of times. In nucleotides, the CDR3 is TGTGCCAGCAGCTTGGTCTCTAGAACAGGGCCTCTCCAAGAGACCCAGTACTTC. Translating gives CASSLVSRTGPLQETQYF. The genes are TRBV5-6 and TRBJ2-5; D possibly corresponds to TRBD1 (6 bases). Trimming removed 0 bases at V and 1 base at J, with 19 bases between. Looked up from germline, CDR1 is SGHDT and CDR2 is YYEEEE. This CDR3 spans 18 amino acids.

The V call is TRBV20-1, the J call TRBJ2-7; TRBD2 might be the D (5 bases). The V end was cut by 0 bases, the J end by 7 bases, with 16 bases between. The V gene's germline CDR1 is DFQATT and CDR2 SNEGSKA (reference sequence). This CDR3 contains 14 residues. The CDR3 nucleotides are TGCAGTGCTAGAGATGGGCGGGCGGAATGGGAGCAGTACTTC. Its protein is CSARDGRAEWEQYF.

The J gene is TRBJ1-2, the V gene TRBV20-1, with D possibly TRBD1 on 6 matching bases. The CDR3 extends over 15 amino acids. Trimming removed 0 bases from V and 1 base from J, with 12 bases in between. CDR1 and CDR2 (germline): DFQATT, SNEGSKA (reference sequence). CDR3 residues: CSARDEGGYNYGYTF. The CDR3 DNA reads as TGCAGTGCTAGAGATGAAGGGGGGTATAACTATGGCTACACCTTC.

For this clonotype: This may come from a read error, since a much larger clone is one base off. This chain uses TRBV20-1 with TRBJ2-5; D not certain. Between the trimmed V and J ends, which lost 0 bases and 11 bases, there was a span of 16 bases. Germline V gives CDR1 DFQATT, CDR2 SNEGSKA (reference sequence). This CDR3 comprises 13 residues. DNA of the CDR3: TGCAGTGCTAGAGAGGGGTCAGTGGGTGAGCAGTACTTC. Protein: CSAREGSVGEQYF.

DNA for the CDR3: TGTGCCAGCACTCTCCGGACTAGCGCGAGCTCCTACGAGCAGTACTTC. This codes for CASTLRTSASSYEQYF. The rearrangement links TRBV12-3 or TRBV12-4 to TRBJ2-7; 9 bases agree with TRBD2. Trimming at V came to 7 bases and at J to 0 bases, leaving 10 bases not matched to a gene. The CDR3 sequence is 16 residues long.

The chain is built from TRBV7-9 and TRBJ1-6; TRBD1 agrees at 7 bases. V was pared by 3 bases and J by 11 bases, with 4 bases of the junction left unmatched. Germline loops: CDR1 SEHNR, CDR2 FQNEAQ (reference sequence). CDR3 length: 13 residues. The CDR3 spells CASSLRGRPPLHF. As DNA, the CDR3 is TGTGCCAGCAGCTTGAGGGGGCGACCACCCCTCCACTTT.

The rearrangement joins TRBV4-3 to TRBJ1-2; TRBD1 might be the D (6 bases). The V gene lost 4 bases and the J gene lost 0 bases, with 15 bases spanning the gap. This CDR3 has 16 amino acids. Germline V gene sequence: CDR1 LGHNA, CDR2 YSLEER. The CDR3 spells CASSRNLRGTNYGYTF. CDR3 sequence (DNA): TGCGCCAGCAGCCGGAATCTCAGGGGAACTAACTATGGCTACACCTTC.

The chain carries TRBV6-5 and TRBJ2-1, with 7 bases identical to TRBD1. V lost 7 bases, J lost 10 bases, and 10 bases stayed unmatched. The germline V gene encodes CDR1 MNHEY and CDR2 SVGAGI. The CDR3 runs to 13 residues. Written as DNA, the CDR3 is TGTGCCAGCACCGTGAGACAGGGTGGAGAGCAGTTCTTC. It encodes CASTVRQGGEQFF.

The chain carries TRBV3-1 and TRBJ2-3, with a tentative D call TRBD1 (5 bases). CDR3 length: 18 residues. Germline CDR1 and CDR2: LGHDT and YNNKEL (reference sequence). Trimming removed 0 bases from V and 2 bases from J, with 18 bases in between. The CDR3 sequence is CASSQDQSYRMLTDTQYF. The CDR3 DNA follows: TGTGCCAGCAGCCAAGATCAAAGTTACAGGATGCTCACAGATACGCAGTATTTT.

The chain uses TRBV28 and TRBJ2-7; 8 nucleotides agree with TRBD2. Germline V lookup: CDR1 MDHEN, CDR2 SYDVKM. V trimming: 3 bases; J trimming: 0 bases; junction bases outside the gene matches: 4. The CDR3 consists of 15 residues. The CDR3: CASSFSSGLSYEQYF. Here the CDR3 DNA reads TGTGCCAGCAGTTTTTCTAGCGGGCTCTCCTACGAGCAGTACTTC.

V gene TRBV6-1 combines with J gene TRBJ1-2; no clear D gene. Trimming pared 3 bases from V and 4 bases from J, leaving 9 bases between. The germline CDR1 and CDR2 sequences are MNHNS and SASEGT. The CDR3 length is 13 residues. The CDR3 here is CASSDRFLYGYTF. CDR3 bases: TGTGCCAGCAGTGACCGCTTCCTCTATGGCTACACCTTC.

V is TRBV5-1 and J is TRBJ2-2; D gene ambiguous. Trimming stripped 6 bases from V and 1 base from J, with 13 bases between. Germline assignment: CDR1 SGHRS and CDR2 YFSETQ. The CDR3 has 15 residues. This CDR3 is CASKGSTVNTGELFF. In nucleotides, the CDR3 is TGCGCCAGCAAGGGCAGTACGGTGAACACCGGGGAGCTGTTTTTT. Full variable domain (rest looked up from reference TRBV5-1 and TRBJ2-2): KAGVTQTPRYLIKTRGQQVTLSCSPISGHRSVSWYQQTPGQGLQFLFEYFSETQRNKGNFPGRFSGRQFSNSRSEMNVSTLELGDSALYLCASKGSTVNTGELFFGEGSRLTVL.

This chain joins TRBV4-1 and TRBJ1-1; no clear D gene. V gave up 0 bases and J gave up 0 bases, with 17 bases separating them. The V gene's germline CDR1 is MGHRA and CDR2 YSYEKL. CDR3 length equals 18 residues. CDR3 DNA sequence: TGCGCCAGCAGCCAAGAGCGAACCACCATTCGCATGAACACTGAAGCTTTCTTT. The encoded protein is CASSQERTTIRMNTEAFF.

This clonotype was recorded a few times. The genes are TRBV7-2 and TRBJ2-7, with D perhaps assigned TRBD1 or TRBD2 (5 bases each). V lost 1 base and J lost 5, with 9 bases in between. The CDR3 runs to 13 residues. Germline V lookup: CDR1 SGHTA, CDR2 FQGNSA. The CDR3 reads CASSLGDVHEQYF. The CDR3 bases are TGTGCCAGCAGCTTAGGGGACGTTCACGAGCAGTACTTC.

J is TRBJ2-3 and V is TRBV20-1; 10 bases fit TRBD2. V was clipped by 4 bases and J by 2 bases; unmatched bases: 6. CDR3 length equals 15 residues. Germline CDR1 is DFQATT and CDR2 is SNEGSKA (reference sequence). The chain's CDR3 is CSAKTSGSYTDTQYF. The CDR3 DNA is TGCAGTGCTAAGACTAGCGGGTCCTACACAGATACGCAGTATTTT.

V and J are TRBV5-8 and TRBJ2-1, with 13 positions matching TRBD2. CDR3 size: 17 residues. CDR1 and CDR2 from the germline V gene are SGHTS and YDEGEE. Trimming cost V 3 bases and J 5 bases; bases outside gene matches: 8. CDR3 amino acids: CASSSGLAGRGNNEQFF. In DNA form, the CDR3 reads TGTGCCAGCAGCTCGGGACTAGCGGGGCGGGGGAACAATGAGCAGTTCTTC.

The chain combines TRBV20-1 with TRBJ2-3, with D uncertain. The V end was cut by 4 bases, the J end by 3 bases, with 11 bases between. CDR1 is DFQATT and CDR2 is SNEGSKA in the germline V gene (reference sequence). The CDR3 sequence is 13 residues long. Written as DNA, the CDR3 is TGCAGTGCTATCGAATTGGGTACAGATACGCAGTATTTT. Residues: CSAIELGTDTQYF.

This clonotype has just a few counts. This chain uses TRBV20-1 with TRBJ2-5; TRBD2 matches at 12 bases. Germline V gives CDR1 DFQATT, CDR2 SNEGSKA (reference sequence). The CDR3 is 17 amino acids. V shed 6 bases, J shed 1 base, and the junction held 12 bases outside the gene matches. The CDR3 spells CSAHLAGGRATQETQYF. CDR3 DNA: TGCAGTGCGCATCTAGCGGGGGGGAGAGCAACCCAAGAGACCCAGTACTTC.

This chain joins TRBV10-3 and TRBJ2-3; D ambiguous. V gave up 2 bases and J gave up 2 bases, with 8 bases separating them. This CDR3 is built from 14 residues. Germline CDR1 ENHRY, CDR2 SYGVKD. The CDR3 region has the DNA TGTGCCATCAGTGAGAATTCGGCCACAGATACGCAGTATTTT. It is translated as CAISENSATDTQYF.

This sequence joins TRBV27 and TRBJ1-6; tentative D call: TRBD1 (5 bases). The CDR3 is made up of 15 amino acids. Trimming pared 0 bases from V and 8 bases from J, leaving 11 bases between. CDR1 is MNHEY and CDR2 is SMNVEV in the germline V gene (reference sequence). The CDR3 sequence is CASSLSQGWDSPLHF. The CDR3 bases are TGTGCCAGCAGTTTATCCCAGGGTTGGGATTCACCCCTCCACTTT.

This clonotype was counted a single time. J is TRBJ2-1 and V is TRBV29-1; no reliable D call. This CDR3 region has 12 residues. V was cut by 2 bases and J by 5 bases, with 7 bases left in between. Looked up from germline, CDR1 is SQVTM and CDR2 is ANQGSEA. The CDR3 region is CSVEIRDNEQFF. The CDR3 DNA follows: TGCAGCGTTGAAATCCGCGACAATGAGCAGTTCTTC.

The CDR3: CASSSTTSGDYNEQFF. The CDR3 DNA sequence: TGTGCCAGCAGCTCAACGACTAGCGGGGACTACAATGAGCAGTTCTTC. J is TRBJ2-1 and V is TRBV13, with TRBD2 matching 11 bases. J lost 3 bases, V lost 4 bases, and 5 bases had no gene match. There are 16 residues in the CDR3. CDR1 PRHDT and CDR2 FYEKMQ come from the germline V gene (reference sequence).